The rows below give T cell receptor beta chains drawn from one sample of a study of T cell responses to AZD1222 COVID-19 vaccine. Clones were sequenced by immunoSEQ multiplex PCR, and TCRdb holds only the in-frame ones, with some missing. The sample consists of around 130,000 clones, 93% of them appearing once. The sequencing here drew on peripheral blood, taken on day 0 of AZD1222 vaccination. The receptors stem from an adult in good health. The CDR3 runs from the conserved cysteine through the conserved F or W. Fields, in order: clone size, J gene, D gene, V gene, CDR3 DNA, CDR3 protein. A D gene is named only where the DNA matches it firmly. Size is stated for part of the rows, as once, few or many counts, or as a class when the clone is expanded.

clone size: -; J gene: TRBJ1-3; D gene: TRBD1; V gene: TRBV9; CDR3 DNA: TGTGCCAGCAGCCGACAGGGGGGAAACACCATATATTTT; CDR3 protein: CASSRQGGNTIYF
clone size: -; J gene: TRBJ1-1; D gene: -; V gene: TRBV19; CDR3 DNA: TGTGCCAGTTACCCCGGGATCGTCTCAGGCACTGAAGCTTTCTTT; CDR3 protein: CASYPGIVSGTEAFF
clone size: -; J gene: TRBJ2-5; D gene: TRBD2; V gene: TRBV15; CDR3 DNA: TGTGCCACCAGCAGTCCCACTAGCGGGAGGTACCAAGAGACCCAGTACTTC; CDR3 protein: CATSSPTSGRYQETQYF
clone size: -; J gene: TRBJ1-3; D gene: -; V gene: TRBV30; CDR3 DNA: TGTGCCTGGAGTGTTTTGAGACAGACTAGCTCTGGAAACACCATATATTTT; CDR3 protein: CAWSVLRQTSSGNTIYF
clone size: -; J gene: TRBJ2-7; D gene: -; V gene: TRBV5-7; CDR3 DNA: TGTGCCAGCAGCTTCCGTGACGAGCAGTACTTC; CDR3 protein: CASSFRDEQYF
clone size: -; J gene: TRBJ1-5; D gene: -; V gene: TRBV6-2/TRBV6-3; CDR3 DNA: TGTGCCAGCAGTTACAGGGATAGCAATCAGCCCCAGCATTTT; CDR3 protein: CASSYRDSNQPQHF
clone size: once; J gene: TRBJ2-5; D gene: -; V gene: TRBV7-6; CDR3 DNA: TGTGCCAGCAGCCCACAGGTCTTCCAAGAGACCCAGTACTTC; CDR3 protein: CASSPQVFQETQYF
clone size: -; J gene: TRBJ2-7; D gene: TRBD2; V gene: TRBV4-1; CDR3 DNA: TGCGCCAGCAGCCTCGGGGGGGGAGAAACCTACGAGCAGTACTTC; CDR3 protein: CASSLGGGETYEQYF
clone size: -; J gene: TRBJ1-3; D gene: -; V gene: TRBV27; CDR3 DNA: TGTGCCAGCAGTTTATCCCCAGGGTCGGGAAACACCATATATTTT; CDR3 protein: CASSLSPGSGNTIYF
clone size: -; J gene: TRBJ1-1; D gene: -; V gene: TRBV18; CDR3 DNA: TGTGCCAGCTCACCTCTATCGAACCAGGGGAGCACTGAAGCTTTCTTT; CDR3 protein: CASSPLSNQGSTEAFF
clone size: -; J gene: TRBJ2-2; D gene: -; V gene: TRBV6-5; CDR3 DNA: TGTGCCAGCAGTTACTCGACCCGGGTGAACACCGGGGAGCTGTTTTTT; CDR3 protein: CASSYSTRVNTGELFF
clone size: once; J gene: TRBJ2-7; D gene: TRBD2; V gene: TRBV11-2; CDR3 DNA: TGTGCCAGCAGCTTTGCGGGGGGGTCCTACGAGCAGTACTTC; CDR3 protein: CASSFAGGSYEQYF
clone size: -; J gene: TRBJ2-2; D gene: -; V gene: TRBV9; CDR3 DNA: TGTGCCAGCAGCATCGGGACTCGCGACACCGGGGAGCTGTTTTTT; CDR3 protein: CASSIGTRDTGELFF
clone size: -; J gene: TRBJ2-1; D gene: TRBD2; V gene: TRBV5-1; CDR3 DNA: TGCGCCAGCAGCCCCCCTAGCGGCAATTACAATGAGCAGTTCTTC; CDR3 protein: CASSPPSGNYNEQFF
clone size: -; J gene: TRBJ1-2; D gene: TRBD1; V gene: TRBV12-3/TRBV12-4; CDR3 DNA: TGTGCCAGCACCTCGGGACAGGGTTATGGCTACACCTTC; CDR3 protein: CASTSGQGYGYTF
clone size: -; J gene: TRBJ2-2; D gene: -; V gene: TRBV7-8; CDR3 DNA: TGTGCCAGCAGCCCGAGACAGGGAGGGACCGGGGAGCTGTTTTTT; CDR3 protein: CASSPRQGGTGELFF
clone size: few; J gene: TRBJ2-3; D gene: TRBD2; V gene: TRBV15; CDR3 DNA: TGTGCCACCAGCAGAGATCTAGCGGGGGGGCCTAGCACAGATACGCAGTATTTT; CDR3 protein: CATSRDLAGGPSTDTQYF
clone size: -; J gene: TRBJ2-2; D gene: TRBD1; V gene: TRBV5-6; CDR3 DNA: TGTGCCAGCAGGGAAGCGGGACAGGGCTCGTTGTTGTCCGGGGAGCTGTTTTTT; CDR3 protein: CASREAGQGSLLSGELFF
clone size: -; J gene: TRBJ2-1; D gene: -; V gene: TRBV5-4; CDR3 DNA: TGTGCCAGCAGCAAGAGACAGGACCCCTACAATGAGCAGTTCTTC; CDR3 protein: CASSKRQDPYNEQFF
clone size: -; J gene: TRBJ2-1; D gene: TRBD2; V gene: TRBV14; CDR3 DNA: TGTGCCAGCAGCCCCCTAGAATCTGGGAGGGTCCCACATCCTGAGCAGTTCTTC; CDR3 protein: CASSPLESGRVPHPEQFF
clone size: -; J gene: TRBJ1-5; D gene: TRBD1; V gene: TRBV24-1; CDR3 DNA: TGTGCCACCAGTGATCTTAACAGGGGTGGCCAGCCCCAGCATTTT; CDR3 protein: CATSDLNRGGQPQHF
clone size: once; J gene: TRBJ1-2; D gene: TRBD1; V gene: TRBV5-4; CDR3 DNA: TGTGCCAGCAGCATGGGACAGGATTATGGCTACACCTTC; CDR3 protein: CASSMGQDYGYTF
clone size: -; J gene: TRBJ2-1; D gene: -; V gene: TRBV27; CDR3 DNA: TGTGCCAGCAGTTTAGTAGGGGGTGAGCAGTTCTTC; CDR3 protein: CASSLVGGEQFF
clone size: -; J gene: TRBJ2-3; D gene: -; V gene: TRBV7-9; CDR3 DNA: TGTGCCAGCAGTCTTAGAGGCATGTCATCGGATACGCAGTATTTT; CDR3 protein: CASSLRGMSSDTQYF
clone size: -; J gene: TRBJ1-2; D gene: TRBD1; V gene: TRBV6-5; CDR3 DNA: TGTGCCAGCAGTTTTCGACAGGGGACCTTCTATGGCTACACCTTC; CDR3 protein: CASSFRQGTFYGYTF
clone size: -; J gene: TRBJ2-5; D gene: TRBD2; V gene: TRBV24-1; CDR3 DNA: TGTGCCACCAGTCCGGGAGGGCAAGAGACCCAGTACTTC; CDR3 protein: CATSPGGQETQYF